The T cell receptor beta chain described here comes from a study of blood T cell repertoires in COVID-19. Some clones are missing from TCRdb's copy, which holds only in-frame ones; the method was immunoSEQ multiplex PCR. The sample lists some 68,000 clones; around 90% were seen once. Unmatched junction bases numbered 8, after V lost 0 bases and J lost 5 bases. Looked up from germline, CDR1 is LNHNV and CDR2 is YYDKDF (reference sequence). CDR3 length: 16 amino acids. The sequence was obtained from a middle-aged man with COVID-19, enrolled during active disease. Sample: peripheral blood. The rearrangement uses TRBV15 and TRBJ2-7; 9 positions agree with TRBD2. The CDR3, as DNA: TGTGCCACCAGCAGAGATCTGGATAGCGGGAGCCACGAGCAGTACTTC. Translated: CATSRDLDSGSHEQYF.